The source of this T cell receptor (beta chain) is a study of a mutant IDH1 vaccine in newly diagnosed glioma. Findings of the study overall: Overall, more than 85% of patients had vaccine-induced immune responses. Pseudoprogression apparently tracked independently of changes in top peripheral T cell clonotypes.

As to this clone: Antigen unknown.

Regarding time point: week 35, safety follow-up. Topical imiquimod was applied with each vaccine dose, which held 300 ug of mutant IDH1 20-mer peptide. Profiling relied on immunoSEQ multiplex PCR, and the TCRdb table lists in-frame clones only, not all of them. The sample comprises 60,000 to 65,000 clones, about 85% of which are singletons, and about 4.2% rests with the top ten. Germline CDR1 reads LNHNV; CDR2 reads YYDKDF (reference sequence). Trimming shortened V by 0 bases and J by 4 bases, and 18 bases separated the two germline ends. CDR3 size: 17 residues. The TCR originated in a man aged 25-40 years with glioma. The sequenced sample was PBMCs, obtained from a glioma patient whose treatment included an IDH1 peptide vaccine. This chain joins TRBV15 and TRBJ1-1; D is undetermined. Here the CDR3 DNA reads TGTGCCACCAGCAGAGATGAGGGTACCCAAAAAGGCACTGAAGCTTTCTTT. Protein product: CATSRDEGTQKGTEAFF.